This T cell receptor (beta chain) emerged from a study of beta chain features in type 1 diabetes. Reverse transcription of all isolated RNA meant that expressed TCRB transcripts were sequenced. Profiling relied on immunoSEQ multiplex PCR, and the TCRdb table lists in-frame clones only, not all of them. The sample has over 150,000 clones, about 8.1% seen once; the top ten hold 0.5% to 0.65%. Sequenced: central memory CD4+ T cells from blood. This TCR derives from a man aged 18 to 30 in good health.

CDR3 sequence reads: CASSHVPEELGQPQHF. The CDR3 nucleotides are TGTGCCAGCAGCCATGTGCCGGAGGAGTTAGGGCAGCCCCAGCATTTT. The chain links TRBV4-2 to TRBJ1-5; no clear D. Germline values: CDR1 LGHNA, CDR2 YNFKEQ. The CDR3 is 16 residues long. V lost 3 bases, J lost 7 bases, and 19 bases lay in between.